Listed below are T cell receptor beta chains from one sample, sequenced in a study of blood T cells in healthy people across ages. Via MiXCR, TCRdb re-called the 5' RACE reads, giving one row per CDR3 protein. Here the sample spans 1.5 million or so distinct CDR3 sequences, 42% being singletons. The sequenced material came from blood. The source is a woman between 18 and 29 years old in good health. CDR3s include the opening cysteine and the closing phenylalanine or tryptophan. Fields, in order: clone size, J gene, V gene, D gene, CDR3 length, CDR3 protein, CDR3 DNA. D genes are given only for firm matches. Expanded clones are given a class, and other clones once, few, many or no size at all.

few TRBJ1-3 TRBV5-1 TRBD1 14 CASAQGASGNTIYF TGCGCCTCAGCTCAGGGGGCGTCTGGAAACACCATATATTTT
few TRBJ1-2 TRBV13 . 14 CASSPIPGENGYTF TGTGCCAGCAGCCCCATCCCAGGGGAGAATGGCTACACCTTC
. TRBJ1-5 TRBV20-1 . 12 CSAGGGDQPQHF TGCAGTGCTGGTGGGGGGGATCAGCCCCAGCATTTT
. TRBJ2-7 TRBV24-1 TRBD2 12 CATSDSSGEQYF TGTGCCACCAGTGATTCTAGCGGCGAGCAGTACTTC
few TRBJ2-1 TRBV12-3/TRBV12-4 . 16 CASSPNSGIGDNEQFF TGTGCCAGCAGCCCTAACTCCGGGATTGGGGACAATGAGCAGTTCTTC
. TRBJ2-5 TRBV9 . 13 CASSVEGLSEQYF TGTGCCAGCAGCGTAGAAGGGCTTAGTGAGCAGTACTTC
. TRBJ2-7 TRBV4-1 . 15 CANSQAGTPSYEQYF TGCGCCAACAGCCAAGCCGGGACACCCTCTTACGAGCAGTACTTC
. TRBJ1-2 TRBV20-1 . 17 CSAAARGHRLANYGYTF TGCAGTGCTGCAGCAAGAGGACACCGTCTAGCTAACTATGGCTACACCTTC
. TRBJ1-1 TRBV20-1 . 14 CSASAPGASTEAFF TGCAGTGCTAGCGCCCCCGGGGCTTCCACTGAAGCTTTCTTT
. TRBJ1-4 TRBV7-9 TRBD1 15 CASSFRQGQGSELFF TGTGCCAGCAGCTTCCGACAGGGACAGGGCTCTGAACTGTTTTTT